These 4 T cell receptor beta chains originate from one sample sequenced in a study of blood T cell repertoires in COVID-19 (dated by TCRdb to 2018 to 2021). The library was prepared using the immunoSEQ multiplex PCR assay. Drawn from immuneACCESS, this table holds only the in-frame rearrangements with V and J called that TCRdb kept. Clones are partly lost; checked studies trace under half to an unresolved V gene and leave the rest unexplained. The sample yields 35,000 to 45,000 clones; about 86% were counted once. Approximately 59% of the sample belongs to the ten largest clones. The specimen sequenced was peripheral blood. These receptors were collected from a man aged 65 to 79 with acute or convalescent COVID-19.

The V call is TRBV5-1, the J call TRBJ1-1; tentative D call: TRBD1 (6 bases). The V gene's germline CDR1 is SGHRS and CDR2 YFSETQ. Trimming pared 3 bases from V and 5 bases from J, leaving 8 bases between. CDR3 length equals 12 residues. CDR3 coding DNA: TGCGCCAGCAGCTCCCAGGGGACTGAAGCTTTCTTT. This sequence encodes CASSSQGTEAFF.

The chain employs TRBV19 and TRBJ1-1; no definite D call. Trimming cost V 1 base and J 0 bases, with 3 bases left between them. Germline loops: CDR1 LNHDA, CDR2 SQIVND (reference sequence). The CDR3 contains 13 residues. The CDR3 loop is CASSIAMNTEAFF. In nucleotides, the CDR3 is TGTGCCAGTAGTATAGCAATGAACACTGAAGCTTTCTTT.

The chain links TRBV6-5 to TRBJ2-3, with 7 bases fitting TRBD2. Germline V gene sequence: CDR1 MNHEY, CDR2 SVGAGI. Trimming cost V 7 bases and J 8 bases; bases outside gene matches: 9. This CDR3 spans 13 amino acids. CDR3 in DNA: TGTGCCAGCACCCCAGGGCGGGGGTTTACGCAGTATTTT. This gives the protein CASTPGRGFTQYF.

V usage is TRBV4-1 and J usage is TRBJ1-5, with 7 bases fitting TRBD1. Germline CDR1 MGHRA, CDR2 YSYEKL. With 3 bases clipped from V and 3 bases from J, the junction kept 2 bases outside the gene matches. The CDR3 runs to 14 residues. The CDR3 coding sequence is TGCGCCAGCAGCCAGGGACAGCACAATCAGCCCCAGCATTTT. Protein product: CASSQGQHNQPQHF.